The 26 T cell receptor beta chains presented below share a single source sample, sequenced in a study of fetal regulatory T cell absence and autoimmunity (TCRdb year 2017). The library was obtained by the immunoSEQ multiplex PCR assay. Here the immuneACCESS table is served through TCRdb, limited to in-frame sequences with V and J called. Missing clones are a known gap in these copies; in checked studies unresolved V genes cover under half, and the rest lacks a known reason. The sample table shows more than 85,000 clones, and about two thirds are seen once. The ten most abundant clones make up 2% of the sample. Specimen: pancreas tissue. The receptors originated from a male donor with IPEX syndrome.

CDR3 DNA: TGTGCCAGCAGCCCACAAGCATTCCTAGCCAAAAACATTCAGTACTTC. The encoded protein is CASSPQAFLAKNIQYF. The chain combines TRBV9 with TRBJ2-4; D gene unclear. Germline V CDR1 and CDR2: SGDLS, YYNGEE. V was cut by 4 bases and J by 0 bases, with 14 bases left in between. This CDR3 contains 16 residues.

CDR3: CASSSRRGQGTEQYF. The CDR3, as DNA: TGTGCCAGCAGCTCCCGGAGGGGACAGGGTACCGAGCAGTACTTC. This chain connects TRBV11-3 to TRBJ2-7, with 9 nucleotides matching TRBD1. V dropped 4 bases and J dropped 6; count of bases not matched to a gene: 10. The CDR3 consists of 15 residues. Germline CDR1 SGHNT, CDR2 YENEEA. Filled out from reference TRBV11-3 and TRBJ2-7, the complete variable domain reads EAGVVQSPRYKIIEKKQPVAFWCNPISGHNTLYWYLQNLGQGPELLIRYENEEAVDDSQLPKDRFSAERLKGVDSTLKIQPAELGDSAVYLCASSSRRGQGTEQYFGPGTRLTVT.

This clone was counted a single time. The chain combines TRBV27 with TRBJ2-1; 7 nucleotides agree with TRBD2. CDR3 length: 15 residues. The trim removed 6 bases at V and 4 bases at J, leaving 9 bases unmatched. In germline, CDR1 is MNHEY, CDR2 SMNVEV (reference sequence). The CDR3 region is CASSPLAAFYNEQFF. The CDR3 DNA reads as TGTGCCAGCAGCCCCCTAGCGGCCTTTTACAATGAGCAGTTCTTC.

The rearrangement links TRBV4-3 to TRBJ2-1; TRBD2 matches at 9 bases. With V trimmed by 0 bases and J by 3 bases, 0 bases remained unmatched. This CDR3 is 15 amino acids long. CDR1 is LGHNA and CDR2 is YSLEER in the germline V gene. CDR3 residues: CASSQERGGYNEQFF. In DNA form, the CDR3 reads TGCGCCAGCAGCCAAGAGCGGGGGGGCTACAATGAGCAGTTCTTC.

This chain's CDR3 is CASSLLGTGGTGELFF. The CDR3 nucleotides are TGTGCCAGCAGCTTGCTCGGAACAGGGGGCACCGGGGAGCTGTTTTTT. The gene calls are TRBV7-9 and TRBJ2-2; 8 bases map to TRBD1. The V gene end was trimmed by 3 bases and the J gene end by 4 bases; junction bases not matched to a gene: 7. This CDR3 is built from 16 residues. Germline V gene data show CDR1 as SEHNR and CDR2 as FQNEAQ (reference sequence).

There are a few counts of this clone. The V call is TRBV5-1, the J call TRBJ2-3; possibly TRBD1 or TRBD2 for D (5 bases each). Per the germline V gene, CDR1 is SGHRS and CDR2 is YFSETQ. The CDR3 spans 14 residues. V was shortened by 5 bases and J by 4 bases, with 14 bases between the two germline ends. CDR3 DNA: TGCGCCAGCAGGGGGGATCCTGGGGCAGATACGCAGTATTTT. It encodes CASRGDPGADTQYF. Using reference TRBV5-1 and TRBJ2-3 for the parts outside the CDR3, the full variable domain is KAGVTQTPRYLIKTRGQQVTLSCSPISGHRSVSWYQQTPGQGLQFLFEYFSETQRNKGNFPGRFSGRQFSNSRSEMNVSTLELGDSALYLCASRGDPGADTQYFGPGTRLTVL.

V is TRBV10-3 and J is TRBJ2-2; no clear D gene. CDR1 and CDR2 from the germline V gene are ENHRY and SYGVKD. CDR3 size: 12 residues. Trimming removed 4 bases at V and 6 bases at J, with 6 bases between. The CDR3 region has the DNA TGTGCCATCAGTGCAAGCTCCGGGGAGCTGTTTTTT. Amino acids: CAISASSGELFF.

CDR3 residues: CASSLDGPSNTGELFF. In DNA form, the CDR3 reads TGTGCCAGCAGCTTAGACGGCCCTTCGAACACCGGGGAGCTGTTTTTT. The V and J genes are TRBV7-8 and TRBJ2-2; D remains ambiguous. The germline V gene encodes CDR1 SGHVS and CDR2 FQNEAQ. This CDR3 contains 16 residues. V shed 1 base and J shed 0 bases, with 9 bases lying between them.

The gene calls are TRBV6-4 and TRBJ1-2; 8 bases are a match to TRBD1. Germline assignment: CDR1 MRHNA and CDR2 SNTAGT. The CDR3 has 13 residues. The ends lost 8 bases at V and 4 bases at J; junction bases unmatched: 6. The CDR3 reads CASSWTGPYGYTF. CDR3 in DNA: TGTGCCAGCTCTTGGACAGGGCCCTATGGCTACACCTTC.

The rearrangement links TRBV29-1 to TRBJ1-2; the D is unclear. This CDR3 is built from 11 residues. Germline V gene sequence: CDR1 SQVTM, CDR2 ANQGSEA. Trimming pared 2 bases from V and 1 base from J, leaving 2 bases between. The CDR3 is CSVEHNYGYTF. CDR3 nucleotide sequence: TGCAGCGTTGAACATAACTATGGCTACACCTTC. The full variable domain, completed using reference TRBV29-1 and TRBJ1-2, is SAVISQKPSRDICQRGTSLTIQCQVDSQVTMMFWYRQQPGQSLTLIATANQGSEATYESGFVIDKFPISRPNLTFSTLTVSNMSPEDSSIYLCSVEHNYGYTFGSGTRLTVV.

This chain connects TRBV5-4 to TRBJ2-7, with D possibly TRBD1 on 6 matching bases. The CDR3 is made up of 13 amino acids. Germline-derived CDR1 and CDR2 are SGHNT and YYREEE (reference sequence). Trimming shortened V by 2 bases and J by 2 bases, and 8 bases separated the two germline ends. CDR3 coding DNA: TGTGCCAGCAGCTTAGGGGGAACCTACGAGCAGTACTTC. Translated, it gives CASSLGGTYEQYF.

The genes are TRBV27 and TRBJ1-6, with TRBD1 identical over 9 bases. Per the germline V gene, CDR1 is MNHEY and CDR2 is SMNVEV (reference sequence). V dropped 5 bases and J dropped 7; count of bases not matched to a gene: 3. The CDR3 contains 14 residues. The CDR3 region has the DNA TGTGCCAGCAGTGCCGGGACAGGGAATTCACCCCTCCACTTT. This encodes CASSAGTGNSPLHF.

The chain combines TRBV2 with TRBJ2-3, with TRBD2 matching over 13 bases. Losses at the gene ends were 6 bases for V and 5 bases for J; bases not matched to a gene: 5. Germline V lookup: CDR1 SNHLY, CDR2 FYNNEI. CDR3 length equals 15 residues. DNA of the CDR3: TGTGCCAGCAGACTAGCGGGGGGGCCCGGAGATACGCAGTATTTT. Its protein product is CASRLAGGPGDTQYF. The full variable domain, in which reference TRBV2 and TRBJ2-3 provide the parts outside the CDR3, is EPEVTQTPSHQVTQMGQEVILRCVPISNHLYFYWYRQILGQKVEFLVSFYNNEISEKSEIFDDQFSVERPDGSNFTLKIRSTKLEDSAMYFCASRLAGGPGDTQYFGPGTRLTVL.

The chain recombines TRBV6-5 with TRBJ2-3; 9 nucleotides match TRBD2. CDR1 is MNHEY and CDR2 is SVGAGI in the germline V gene. The CDR3 spans 16 residues. V lost 4 bases to trimming and J lost 5 bases; unmatched junction nucleotides: 10. CDR3 region: CASSWPGAGGRDTQYF. As DNA, the CDR3 is TGTGCCAGCAGTTGGCCTGGGGCGGGAGGGAGAGATACGCAGTATTTT.

The V gene is TRBV19, the J gene TRBJ2-3; TRBD2 matches at 9 bases. Germline trimming cut 0 bases from V and 0 bases from J; bases unmatched to any gene: 7. This CDR3 has 18 amino acids. CDR1 and CDR2 from the germline V gene are LNHDA and SQIVND (reference sequence). The CDR3 is CASSIDFPGLASTDTQYF. The CDR3 DNA is TGTGCCAGTAGTATAGATTTCCCGGGACTAGCTAGCACAGATACGCAGTATTTT.

This chain joins TRBV4-1 and TRBJ2-1, with D possibly being TRBD2 (5 bases). This CDR3 has 17 amino acids. Germline CDR1 is MGHRA and CDR2 is YSYEKL. Trimming removed 0 bases from V and 8 bases from J, with 20 bases in between. The CDR3 is CASSQEDWLRVDHEQFF. As DNA, the CDR3 is TGCGCCAGCAGCCAAGAGGACTGGCTCAGAGTTGATCATGAGCAGTTCTTC.

The V gene is TRBV19, the J gene TRBJ1-1; 8 bases align to TRBD1. The CDR3 loop spans 13 amino acids. CDR1 is LNHDA and CDR2 is SQIVND in the germline V gene (reference sequence). V lost 8 bases to trimming and J lost 1 base; unmatched junction nucleotides: 3. The CDR3 sequence: CASGGQGNTEAFF. The CDR3 bases are TGTGCCAGTGGAGGACAGGGGAACACTGAAGCTTTCTTT. Full variable domain (missing parts from reference TRBV19 and TRBJ1-1): DGGITQSPKYLFRKEGQNVTLSCEQNLNHDAMYWYRQDPGQGLRLIYYSQIVNDFQKGDIAEGYSVSREKKESFPLTVTSAQKNPTAFYLCASGGQGNTEAFFGQGTRLTVV.

The V call is TRBV19, the J call TRBJ2-7; D is uncertain. V lost 0 bases and J lost 0, with 6 bases in between. The CDR3 is 14 amino acids. The germline CDR1 and CDR2 sequences are LNHDA and SQIVND (reference sequence). CDR3 bases: TGTGCCAGTAGTATAGATGGCAGCTCCTACGAGCAGTACTTC. Amino acids: CASSIDGSSYEQYF.

The rearrangement links TRBV7-9 to TRBJ2-3; 7 bases line up with TRBD2. The CDR3 consists of 15 residues. Germline CDR1 is SEHNR and CDR2 is FQNEAQ (reference sequence). V trimming: 1 base; J trimming: 2 bases; junction bases outside the gene matches: 3. The CDR3 loop is CASSLGLAYTDTQYF. CDR3 in DNA: TGTGCCAGCAGCTTAGGACTAGCTTACACAGATACGCAGTATTTT.

The chain has TRBV5-1 and TRBJ2-7; the D gene could be TRBD1 or TRBD2 (6 bases each). Looked up from germline, CDR1 is SGHRS and CDR2 is YFSETQ. The CDR3 consists of 16 residues. V was trimmed by 2 bases and J by 4 bases, leaving 19 bases between them. The CDR3 sequence: CASSLNGGPSTYEQYF. The CDR3 DNA reads as TGCGCCAGCAGCTTAAATGGGGGGCCGTCCACTTACGAGCAGTACTTC.

The gene calls are TRBV7-2 and TRBJ1-3; perhaps TRBD1 as D (6 bases). The CDR3 is made up of 15 amino acids. Germline loops: CDR1 SGHTA, CDR2 FQGNSA. V was cut by 1 base and J by 4 bases, with 11 bases left in between. CDR3 amino acids: CASSLESGVGNTIYF. The CDR3 DNA follows: TGTGCCAGCAGCTTAGAATCAGGGGTGGGAAACACCATATATTTT.

This clone was found once. The chain joins TRBV7-6 to TRBJ2-7, with TRBD2 matching 7 bases. Trimming removed 1 base from V and 2 bases from J; junction bases left unmatched: 2. CDR3 length: 14 residues. Germline-derived CDR1 and CDR2 are SGHVS and FNYEAQ. CDR3 coding DNA: TGTGCCAGCAGCTTAGTGGGGGGGGCCTACGAGCAGTACTTC. Translating it yields CASSLVGGAYEQYF.

J is TRBJ2-1 and V is TRBV7-9; D may match TRBD1 or TRBD2 (5 bases each). The germline V gene encodes CDR1 SEHNR and CDR2 FQNEAQ (reference sequence). The CDR3 length is 15 residues. V lost 5 bases to trimming and J lost 0 bases, with 11 bases between them. In DNA form, the CDR3 reads TGTGCCAGCAGCCTCCCAGGGAGCTCCTACAATGAGCAGTTCTTC. Its translation: CASSLPGSSYNEQFF.

The V call is TRBV5-1, the J call TRBJ1-3, with unresolved D. The germline gives CDR1 SGHRS, CDR2 YFSETQ. This CDR3 has 16 amino acids. Trimming removed 0 bases from V and 0 bases from J, with 10 bases in between. CDR3 sequence (DNA): TGCGCCAGCAGCTTGGCACCCCCGAGCTCTGGAAACACCATATATTTT. It codes for CASSLAPPSSGNTIYF.

The chain carries TRBV15 and TRBJ2-7; D uncertain. The ends were cut back, 1 base at V and 1 base at J, with 8 bases in the middle. The V gene's germline CDR1 is LNHNV and CDR2 YYDKDF (reference sequence). The CDR3 covers 14 residues. CDR3 in DNA: TGTGCCACCAGCAGAGGTACTCAGTCCTACGAGCAGTACTTC. This translates into CATSRGTQSYEQYF.

In its sample, this clone was seen once. The chain employs TRBV5-4 and TRBJ2-3; 7 nucleotides agree with TRBD2. The germline CDR1 and CDR2 sequences are SGHNT and YYREEE (reference sequence). The CDR3 loop spans 15 amino acids. With 2 bases clipped from V and 3 bases from J, the junction kept 6 bases outside the gene matches. The CDR3 nucleotides read TGTGCCAGCAGCTTACGCGGGAGATTGACAGATACGCAGTATTTT. Amino acid sequence: CASSLRGRLTDTQYF.